The 27 T cell receptor beta chains presented below share a single source sample, sequenced in a study of graft-versus-host responses after intestinal transplantation. The table came from immunoSEQ multiplex PCR; TCRdb's copy has only in-frame clones and leaves some out. The repertoire holds tens of thousands of clones, with 75% to 95% as singletons. Antigen specificity for these receptors is unknown. Sequencing used unstimulated CD8+ T cells sorted from spleen or lymph node cells, obtained before intestinal transplant. The receptor set was obtained from a human donor who received an intestinal transplant.

The gene calls are TRBV25-1 and TRBJ2-1; maybe TRBD2 (6 bases). Germline-derived CDR1 and CDR2 are MGHDK and SYGVNS. CDR3 length: 13 amino acids. Trimming took 2 bases from V and 12 from J, leaving 14 bases between them. The CDR3 DNA reads TGTGCCAGCAGTGAAGGGGACTCCACTGTGCAGTTCTTC. This translates into CASSEGDSTVQFF. The entire variable domain, with the rest obtained from reference TRBV25-1 and TRBJ2-1, is as follows: EADIYQTPRYLVIGTGKKITLECSQTMGHDKMYWYQQDPGMELHLIHYSYGVNSTEKGDLSSESTVSRIRTEHFPLTLESARPSHTSQYLCASSEGDSTVQFFGPGTRLTVL.

The chain links TRBV4-1 to TRBJ1-1; a weak D match, TRBD1 (5 bases). CDR1 is MGHRA, CDR2 YSYEKL, per germline. The CDR3 is 14 amino acids. The V gene lost 3 bases and the J gene lost 4 bases, with 12 bases spanning the gap. Written as DNA, the CDR3 is TGCGCCAGCAGCCAGCGGGGCTGGGGCACTGAAGCTTTCTTT. Translated: CASSQRGWGTEAFF.

The chain recombines TRBV27 with TRBJ2-3, with D tentatively TRBD2 (6 bases). Germline CDR1 MNHEY, CDR2 SMNVEV (reference sequence). V lost 4 bases and J lost 4, with 9 bases in between. The CDR3 is 13 amino acids. DNA for the CDR3: TGTGCCAGCAGTTGGAGGGGAGCAGATACGCAGTATTTT. Translating it yields CASSWRGADTQYF.

This chain uses TRBV7-9 with TRBJ2-6; D is uncertain. Germline CDR1 and CDR2: SEHNR and FQNEAQ (reference sequence). Between the trimmed V and J ends, which lost 0 bases and 0 bases, there was a span of 3 bases. There are 15 residues in the CDR3. The CDR3 reads CASSLASSGANVLTF. CDR3 nucleotides: TGTGCCAGCAGCTTAGCCAGCTCTGGGGCCAACGTCCTGACTTTC.

The chain recombines TRBV2 with TRBJ2-3, with D perhaps TRBD1 (5 bases). Germline V gene data show CDR1 as SNHLY and CDR2 as FYNNEI. CDR3 length: 16 amino acids. The V end lost 6 bases, the J end lost 0 bases, and 16 bases lay between the germline ends. The DNA for the CDR3 is TGTGCCAGCAGACCCCGGCCAGGGCCTAGCACAGATACGCAGTATTTT. Its protein product is CASRPRPGPSTDTQYF.

The chain has TRBV6-5 and TRBJ2-2, with a possible D match to TRBD1 (6 bases). The germline V and J ends were trimmed by 6 bases and 3 bases, with 11 bases remaining between them. This CDR3 contains 14 residues. Germline V gives CDR1 MNHEY, CDR2 SVGAGI. CDR3 coding DNA: TGTGCCAGCAGGGCGACAGGTTACACCGGGGAGCTGTTTTTT. Its translation: CASRATGYTGELFF.

The chain joins TRBV5-5 to TRBJ2-3; 9 nucleotides match TRBD1. CDR3 length: 15 residues. Germline-derived CDR1 and CDR2 are SGHKS and YYEKEE (reference sequence). The J segment lost 3 bases and the V segment lost 3 bases, leaving 5 bases of the junction unmatched. The CDR3 reads CASSSGQGRTDTQYF. The CDR3 DNA reads TGTGCCAGCAGCTCCGGACAGGGGAGAACAGATACGCAGTATTTT. Complete variable domain (other parts from reference TRBV5-5 and TRBJ2-3): DAGVTQSPTHLIKTRGQQVTLRCSPISGHKSVSWYQQVLGQGPQFIFQYYEKEERGRGNFPDRFSARQFPNYSSELNVNALLLGDSALYLCASSSGQGRTDTQYFGPGTRLTVL.

The rearrangement uses TRBV7-8 and TRBJ2-7; 9 bases map to TRBD1. Trimming at V came to 1 base and at J to 0 bases, leaving 13 bases not matched to a gene. The germline V gene has CDR1 SGHVS and CDR2 FQNEAQ. The CDR3 contains 19 residues. The DNA of the CDR3 is TGTGCCAGCAGCTTAGGAAGCAGTGGGACAGGGCTAACCTCCTACGAGCAGTACTTC. It yields the protein CASSLGSSGTGLTSYEQYF.

The count of this clone is one. J is TRBJ2-2 and V is TRBV6-5, with 12 bases matching TRBD2. The CDR3 length is 16 residues. Looked up from germline, CDR1 is MNHEY and CDR2 is SVGAGI. The V segment lost 2 bases and the J segment 4 bases; nucleotides outside the gene matches: 2. CDR3 sequence: CASSYRLAGVTGELFF. DNA for the CDR3: TGTGCCAGCAGTTACCGACTAGCGGGGGTCACCGGGGAGCTGTTTTTT.

The V call is TRBV4-1, the J call TRBJ2-1; tentatively, D is TRBD2 (6 bases). The V gene's germline CDR1 is MGHRA and CDR2 YSYEKL. The ends were cut back, 1 base at V and 4 bases at J, with 8 bases in the middle. The CDR3 consists of 14 residues. The CDR3 DNA is TGCGCCAGCAGCCAAGGTCGGGGGTACAATGAGCAGTTCTTC. Its translation is CASSQGRGYNEQFF.

A single count supports this clone. V is TRBV27 and J is TRBJ2-7; maybe TRBD1 (6 bases). Germline V gene sequence: CDR1 MNHEY, CDR2 SMNVEV (reference sequence). V gave up 5 bases and J gave up 4 bases, with 12 bases separating them. The CDR3 loop spans 13 amino acids. As DNA, the CDR3 is TGTGCCAGCAGTATAACAGGGTCTTACGAGCAGTACTTC. It codes for CASSITGSYEQYF.

V and J are TRBV28 and TRBJ2-7; possibly TRBD2 for D (6 bases). CDR3 size: 14 residues. The germline V gene encodes CDR1 MDHEN and CDR2 SYDVKM. Trimming stripped 3 bases from V and 6 bases from J, with 15 bases between. The CDR3 here is CASSFSGEWGEQYF. CDR3 nucleotide sequence: TGTGCCAGCAGTTTCTCGGGGGAATGGGGCGAGCAGTACTTC.

With respect to this clone: Additional DNA sequences in this sample encode the identical CDR3. The J gene is TRBJ2-5, the V gene TRBV7-9; D is perhaps TRBD1 (6 bases). V was trimmed by 3 bases and J by 1 base, leaving 9 bases between them. This CDR3 comprises 14 residues. The germline V gene has CDR1 SEHNR and CDR2 FQNEAQ (reference sequence). The CDR3 sequence is CASSLVRGQETQYF. The CDR3 DNA reads TGTGCCAGCAGCTTGGTCAGGGGCCAAGAGACCCAGTACTTC.

This chain connects TRBV13 to TRBJ2-2, with a possible D match to TRBD1 (6 bases). This CDR3 has 16 residues. Trimming shortened V by 3 bases and J by 8 bases, and 19 bases separated the two germline ends. Looked up from germline, CDR1 is PRHDT and CDR2 is FYEKMQ (reference sequence). The DNA for the CDR3 is TGTGCCAGCAGCTTGACGGACAGACCTTTGCCGGGGGAGCTGTTTTTT. Protein sequence: CASSLTDRPLPGELFF.

The chain uses TRBV15 and TRBJ2-7, with TRBD1 matching over 10 bases. The germline CDR1 and CDR2 sequences are LNHNV and YYDKDF (reference sequence). The CDR3 is 16 amino acids. Trimming took 1 base from V and 4 from J; bases not matched to a gene: 7. Written as DNA, the CDR3 is TGTGCCACCAGCAGAGCCCTTGGGACAGGGGCGTACGAGCAGTACTTC. Residues: CATSRALGTGAYEQYF.

J is TRBJ1-1 and V is TRBV2; no definite D call. The CDR3 totals 13 residues. Trimming took off 2 bases at V and 3 bases at J, with 7 bases between the two ends. CDR1 and CDR2 from the germline V gene are SNHLY and FYNNEI. CDR3 amino acids: CASSEPGDTEAFF. The DNA of the CDR3 is TGTGCCAGCAGTGAACCGGGAGACACTGAAGCTTTCTTT.

The J gene is TRBJ2-7, the V gene TRBV7-2; D is perhaps TRBD2 (6 bases). The CDR3 has 14 residues. Trimming left V 2 bases short and J 2 bases short, with 10 bases between. Per germline, CDR1 SGHTA and CDR2 FQGNSA. The CDR3 reads CASSLSGGAYEQYF. The DNA of the CDR3 is TGTGCCAGCAGCTTAAGTGGAGGGGCCTACGAGCAGTACTTC.

V usage is TRBV7-9 and J usage is TRBJ1-1, with D maybe TRBD1 (5 bases). Deletions cut 5 bases from V and 1 base from J, with 5 bases between. The CDR3 extends over 12 amino acids. Germline-derived CDR1 and CDR2 are SEHNR and FQNEAQ (reference sequence). Here the CDR3 reads CASSDRNTEAFF. The CDR3 nucleotides read TGTGCCAGCAGCGACAGGAACACTGAAGCTTTCTTT.

The J gene is TRBJ1-1, the V gene TRBV5-1; the D is unclear. Trimming shortened V by 0 bases and J by 6 bases, and 21 bases separated the two germline ends. Looked up from germline, CDR1 is SGHRS and CDR2 is YFSETQ. The CDR3 has 17 residues. Here the CDR3 reads CASSLGLSAARGPEAFF. Written as DNA, the CDR3 is TGCGCCAGCAGCTTGGGGCTTTCGGCAGCCCGAGGGCCTGAAGCTTTCTTT.

The V gene is TRBV19, the J gene TRBJ1-1; weak D call: TRBD1 (6 bases). Trimming took off 7 bases at V and 0 bases at J, with 9 bases between the two ends. CDR3 length: 13 residues. The germline gives CDR1 LNHDA, CDR2 SQIVND (reference sequence). CDR3: CASMRGLNTEAFF. CDR3 sequence (DNA): TGTGCCAGTATGAGGGGGTTGAACACTGAAGCTTTCTTT.

A single count supports this clone. V gene TRBV28 combines with J gene TRBJ2-7; TRBD1 matches at 8 bases. The germline CDR1 and CDR2 sequences are MDHEN and SYDVKM. The length of the CDR3 is 16 residues. V lost 2 bases to trimming and J lost 1 base; unmatched junction nucleotides: 7. The CDR3 nucleotides are TGTGCCAGCAGTTTACATTTGAGGACAGGGTCCTACGAGCAGTACTTC. Protein product: CASSLHLRTGSYEQYF.

The chain joins TRBV7-6 to TRBJ2-3; 7 positions match TRBD1. CDR3 length: 17 amino acids. Germline CDR1 SGHVS, CDR2 FNYEAQ. Losses at the gene ends were 3 bases for V and 2 bases for J; bases not matched to a gene: 11. The CDR3 loop reads CASSFRRPGQHTDTQYF. CDR3 bases: TGTGCCAGCAGCTTCCGCCGTCCGGGACAGCACACAGATACGCAGTATTTT.

This chain uses TRBV19 with TRBJ1-2; 8 bases align to TRBD1. J was trimmed by 2 bases and V by 4 bases; bases with no gene match: 0. Germline CDR1 reads LNHDA; CDR2 reads SQIVND (reference sequence). The CDR3 runs to 13 residues. CDR3: CASSTGGNYGYTF. The CDR3 DNA sequence: TGTGCCAGTAGTACAGGGGGCAACTATGGCTACACCTTC.

The V and J genes are TRBV4-3 and TRBJ2-5; possible D gene TRBD2, 6 bases. The V and J ends lost 0 bases and 3 bases respectively, with 8 bases between them. In germline, CDR1 is LGHNA, CDR2 YSLEER. This CDR3 is 14 amino acids long. The CDR3 DNA is TGCGCCAGCAGCCAAGATCCGGGGGAAGAGACCCAGTACTTC. Its translation is CASSQDPGEETQYF.

The chain is built from TRBV9 and TRBJ2-6; 9 bases agree with TRBD1. Germline assignment: CDR1 SGDLS and CDR2 YYNGEE. The CDR3 is made up of 20 amino acids. Losses at the gene ends were 4 bases for V and 1 base for J; bases not matched to a gene: 15. The CDR3 loop reads CASSPAGTGLSYSGANVLTF. The CDR3 nucleotides are TGTGCCAGCAGCCCGGCCGGGACAGGGCTATCTTATTCTGGGGCCAACGTCCTGACTTTC.

This chain uses TRBV27 with TRBJ2-5; 7 bases are a match to TRBD2. The CDR3 length is 14 residues. J lost 5 bases, V lost 4 bases, and 7 bases had no gene match. Per germline, CDR1 MNHEY and CDR2 SMNVEV (reference sequence). The CDR3 coding sequence is TGTGCCAGCAGTTCCATGACTAGCAGGGAGACCCAGTACTTC. Translation gives CASSSMTSRETQYF.

J is TRBJ2-7 and V is TRBV6-1; D possibly corresponds to TRBD2 (7 bases). V shed 1 base and J shed 4 bases, with 17 bases lying between them. Germline V gene lookup returns CDR1 MNHNS and CDR2 SASEGT. The CDR3 covers 16 residues. The DNA of the CDR3 is TGTGCCAGCAGTGAAGGAGGGGGAGGGCCGTGGTACGAGCAGTACTTC. Encoded protein: CASSEGGGGPWYEQYF.